The entry below describes one TCR beta chain. What it recognizes is unknown. Primers: 60 Vbeta forward and 13 Jbeta reverse. Clones were sequenced by immunoSEQ multiplex PCR, and TCRdb holds only the in-frame ones, with some missing. The data hold about 140,000 clones, with 75% to 90% observed a single time. This sample was included in a study of cytomegalovirus exposure and HLA in healthy donors. Study-wide findings and caveats: Reportedly, a later analysis found an Asian-associated ancestry cluster had fewer N-insertions than the roughly 700-donor mean. The investigators catalogued under 200 TCR beta chains as cytomegalovirus-associated.

V was shortened by 3 bases and J by 2 bases, with 13 bases between the two germline ends. The CDR3 sequence is 15 residues long. The chain has TRBV5-3 and TRBJ2-3; a possible D gene is TRBD2 (5 bases). TRBV5-3 is filed as an ORF, its function uncertain. The source is a man between 40 and 49 years old in good health and CMV-seronegative. Sequencing was performed on PBMCs. CDR3: CARSSRPGVTDTQYF. In nucleotides, the CDR3 is TGTGCCAGAAGCTCTCGTCCCGGGGTCACAGATACGCAGTATTTT.